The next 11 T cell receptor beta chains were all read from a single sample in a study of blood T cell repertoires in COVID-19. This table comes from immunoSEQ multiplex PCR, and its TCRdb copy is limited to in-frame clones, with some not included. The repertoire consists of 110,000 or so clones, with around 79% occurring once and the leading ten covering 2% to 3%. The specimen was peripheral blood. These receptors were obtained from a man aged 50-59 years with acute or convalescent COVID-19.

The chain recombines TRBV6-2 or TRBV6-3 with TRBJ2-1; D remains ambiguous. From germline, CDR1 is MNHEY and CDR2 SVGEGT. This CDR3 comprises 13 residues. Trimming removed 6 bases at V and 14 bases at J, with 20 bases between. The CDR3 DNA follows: TGTGCCAGCAGCATTACTCAGGCAGGTTACGAGTTCTTC. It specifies CASSITQAGYEFF.

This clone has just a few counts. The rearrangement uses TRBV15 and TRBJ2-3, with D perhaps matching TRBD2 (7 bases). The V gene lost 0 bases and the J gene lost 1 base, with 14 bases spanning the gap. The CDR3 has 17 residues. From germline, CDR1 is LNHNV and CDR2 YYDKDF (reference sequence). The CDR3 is CATSRDVSGGRTDTQYF. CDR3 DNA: TGTGCCACCAGCAGAGATGTTTCGGGGGGCCGCACAGATACGCAGTATTTT.

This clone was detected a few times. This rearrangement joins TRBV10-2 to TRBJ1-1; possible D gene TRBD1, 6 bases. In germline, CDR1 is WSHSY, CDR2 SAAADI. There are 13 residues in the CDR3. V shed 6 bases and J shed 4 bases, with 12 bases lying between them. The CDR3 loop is CASRLTGSTEAFF. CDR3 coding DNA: TGCGCCAGCAGACTCACAGGGTCCACTGAAGCTTTCTTT.

In nucleotides, the CDR3 is TGTGCCAGCAGCCCCTTTTCAGGGAAAAACGAAAAACTGTTTTTT. It encodes CASSPFSGKNEKLFF. The genes are TRBV27 and TRBJ1-4, with a weak D call TRBD1 (5 bases). V lost 6 bases and J lost 8, with 19 bases in between. This CDR3 has 15 amino acids. CDR1 is MNHEY and CDR2 is SMNVEV in the germline V gene (reference sequence).

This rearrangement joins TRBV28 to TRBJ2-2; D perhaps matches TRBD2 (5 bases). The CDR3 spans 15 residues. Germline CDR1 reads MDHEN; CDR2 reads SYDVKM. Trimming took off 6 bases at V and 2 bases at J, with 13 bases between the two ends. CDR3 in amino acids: CASRGGGVNTGELFF. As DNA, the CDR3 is TGTGCCAGCAGAGGAGGTGGCGTTAACACCGGGGAGCTGTTTTTT. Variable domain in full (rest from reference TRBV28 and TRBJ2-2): DVKVTQSSRYLVKRTGEKVFLECVQDMDHENMFWYRQDPGLGLRLIYFSYDVKMKEKGDIPEGYSVSREKKERFSLILESASTNQTSMYLCASRGGGVNTGELFFGEGSRLTVL.

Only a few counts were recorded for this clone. DNA of the CDR3: TGTGCCAGTACCCCGACAGGGCGAGGTCAGCCCCAGCATTTT. As protein: CASTPTGRGQPQHF. The J gene is TRBJ1-5, the V gene TRBV19; 7 bases are shared with TRBD1. There are 14 residues in the CDR3. V gave up 7 bases and J gave up 6 bases; unmatched junction bases: 9. Germline V gene data show CDR1 as LNHDA and CDR2 as SQIVND (reference sequence).

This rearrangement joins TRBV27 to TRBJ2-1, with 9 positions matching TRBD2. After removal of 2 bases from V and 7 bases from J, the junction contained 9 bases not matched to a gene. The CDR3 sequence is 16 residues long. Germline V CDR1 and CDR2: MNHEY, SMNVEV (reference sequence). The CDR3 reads CASSLTAGGGFNEQFF. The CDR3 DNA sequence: TGTGCCAGCAGTTTAACGGCGGGAGGGGGTTTTAATGAGCAGTTCTTC.

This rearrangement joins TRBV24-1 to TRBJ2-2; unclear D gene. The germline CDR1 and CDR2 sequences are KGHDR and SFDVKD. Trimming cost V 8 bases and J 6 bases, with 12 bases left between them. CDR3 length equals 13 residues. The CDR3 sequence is CATKSREAGELFF. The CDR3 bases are TGTGCCACCAAATCACGAGAGGCCGGGGAGCTGTTTTTT.

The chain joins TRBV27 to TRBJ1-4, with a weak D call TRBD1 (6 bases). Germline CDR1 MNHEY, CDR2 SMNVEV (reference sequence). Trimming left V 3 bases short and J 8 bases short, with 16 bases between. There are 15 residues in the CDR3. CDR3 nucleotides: TGTGCCAGCAGTTTGACAACAGGGTGGGAAGAAAAACTGTTTTTT. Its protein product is CASSLTTGWEEKLFF.

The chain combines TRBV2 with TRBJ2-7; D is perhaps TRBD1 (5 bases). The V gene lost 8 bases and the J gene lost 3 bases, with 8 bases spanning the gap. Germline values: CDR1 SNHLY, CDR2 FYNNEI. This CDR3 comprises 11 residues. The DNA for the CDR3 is TGTGCCAGCGAACAGGACTACGAGCAGTACTTC. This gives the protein CASEQDYEQYF.

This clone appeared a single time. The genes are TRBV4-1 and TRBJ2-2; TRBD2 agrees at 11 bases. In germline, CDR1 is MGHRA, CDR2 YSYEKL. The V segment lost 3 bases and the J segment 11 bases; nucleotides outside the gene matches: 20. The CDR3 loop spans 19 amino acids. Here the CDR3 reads CASSHLLGTSGRIARELFF. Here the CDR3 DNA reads TGCGCCAGCAGCCATCTCCTCGGAACTAGCGGGAGAATCGCGCGAGAGCTGTTTTTT.